Below are 18 T cell receptor beta chains sequenced from a single sample in a study of Tregs in tolerant kidney transplant recipients. The nonmyeloablative bone marrow transplants came from related graft donors, with transient mixed chimerism. The repertoire was sequenced with immunoSEQ multiplex PCR; TCRdb's copy has only in-frame clones and lacks some. The sample includes about 52,000 clones, about 90% of them seen just once. The specimen was CD8+ T cells from blood (PBMCs), collected 24 months after the transplant. The source of these receptors is a human patient who received a combined kidney and bone marrow transplant. The graft donor may have given rise to some T cells.

This chain uses TRBV7-9 with TRBJ2-3, with 7 positions matching TRBD1. The germline CDR1 and CDR2 sequences are SEHNR and FQNEAQ (reference sequence). J lost 3 bases, V lost 4 bases, and 10 bases had no gene match. The CDR3 extends over 16 amino acids. CDR3 nucleotides: TGTGCCAGCAGCTCCATAAAGGGGGCCTATACAGATACGCAGTATTTT. Its translation: CASSSIKGAYTDTQYF.

To note about this clone: The germline gene is not matched at one end of the junction; a read error may be the cause. Other nucleotide sequences from this sample produce the same CDR3. The chain employs TRBV13 and TRBJ1-6; 10 nucleotides match TRBD1. The germline V gene encodes CDR1 PRHDT and CDR2 FYEKMQ (reference sequence). The CDR3 runs to 16 residues. CDR3 nucleotide sequence: TGTGCCAGCAGCTTAGGGACAGGGGGCTTTAATTCCCCCCTCCACTTT. It specifies CASSLGTGGFNSPLHF.

The chain employs TRBV7-9 and TRBJ1-1, with unresolved D. The germline V gene has CDR1 SEHNR and CDR2 FQNEAQ (reference sequence). The CDR3 is made up of 12 amino acids. Trimming removed 4 bases from V and 5 bases from J, with 8 bases in between. The DNA for the CDR3 is TGTGCCAGCAGCTCGTCCGTGACTGAAGCTTTCTTT. This gives the protein CASSSSVTEAFF.

The V and J genes are TRBV27 and TRBJ2-7; tentative D call: TRBD1 (6 bases). CDR1 is MNHEY, CDR2 SMNVEV, per germline (reference sequence). The CDR3 extends over 14 amino acids. Trimming removed 5 bases from V and 1 base from J, with 12 bases in between. CDR3 bases: TGTGCCAGCAGTATACAGGGTAGGTCCTACGAGCAGTACTTC. This encodes CASSIQGRSYEQYF.

This chain joins TRBV2 and TRBJ1-1; TRBD1 might be the D (6 bases). This CDR3 has 15 amino acids. V lost 7 bases and J 2 bases, leaving 17 bases between the germline ends. Germline assignment: CDR1 SNHLY and CDR2 FYNNEI. The CDR3: CASKGGGLGNTEAFF. CDR3 DNA sequence: TGTGCCAGCAAGGGGGGGGGATTGGGAAACACTGAAGCTTTCTTT.

This sequence joins TRBV14 and TRBJ2-3; 8 positions agree with TRBD2. The V gene's germline CDR1 is SGHDN and CDR2 FVKESK. Trimming at V came to 1 base and at J to 5 bases, leaving 11 bases not matched to a gene. The length of the CDR3 is 17 residues. The CDR3 bases are TGTGCCAGCAGCCAAGTTACGGCGGGGGGTCTCAGAGATACGCAGTATTTT. It yields the protein CASSQVTAGGLRDTQYF.

This rearrangement joins TRBV13 to TRBJ2-1; possibly TRBD2 for D (6 bases). The CDR3 sequence is 17 residues long. The V gene lost 1 base and the J gene lost 8 bases, with 21 bases spanning the gap. Germline CDR1 PRHDT, CDR2 FYEKMQ (reference sequence). CDR3 nucleotides: TGTGCCAGCAGCTTAGAGGGTGGAGGGCATGGGGTACATGAGCAGTTCTTC. This sequence encodes CASSLEGGGHGVHEQFF. The full variable domain, completed using reference TRBV13 and TRBJ2-1, is AAGVIQSPRHLIKEKRETATLKCYPIPRHDTVYWYQQGPGQDPQFLISFYEKMQSDKGSIPDRFSAQQFSDYHSELNMSSLELGDSALYFCASSLEGGGHGVHEQFFGPGTRLTVL.

This clone was seen once. This sequence joins TRBV6-1 and TRBJ1-2; maybe TRBD1 (6 bases). From germline, CDR1 is MNHNS and CDR2 SASEGT. Trimming stripped 6 bases from V and 1 base from J, with 12 bases between. The CDR3 loop spans 14 amino acids. CDR3 amino acids: CASSITGSNYGYTF. CDR3 DNA: TGTGCCAGCAGCATAACAGGGAGTAACTATGGCTACACCTTC.

The J gene is TRBJ2-1, the V gene TRBV7-2; D may be TRBD1 (6 bases). The CDR3 loop spans 16 amino acids. The V end lost 3 bases, the J end lost 4 bases, and 16 bases lay between the germline ends. Germline V gene lookup returns CDR1 SGHTA and CDR2 FQGNSA. In nucleotides, the CDR3 is TGTGCCAGCAGCTTGGATGTGTGGGGGCCTTACAATGAGCAGTTCTTC. Translating it yields CASSLDVWGPYNEQFF.

This chain links TRBV12-2 with TRBJ2-7; the table's D call of TRBD1 was not tested on the DNA. TRBV12-2 is marked as a pseudogene. CDR3 length: 16 amino acids. The CDR3 is CASRSTTGNPSYEQYF. The CDR3 DNA sequence: TGTGCAAGTCGCTCCACGACAGGGAACCCTTCCTACGAGCAGTACTTC.

This chain uses TRBV15 with TRBJ2-7, with 10 bases fitting TRBD1. J lost 3 bases, V lost 3 bases, and 8 bases had no gene match. CDR3 size: 16 residues. Germline CDR1 reads LNHNV; CDR2 reads YYDKDF (reference sequence). Here the CDR3 DNA reads TGTGCCACCAGCAGCCCCGACAGGGGGCTTTACTACGAGCAGTACTTC. Its translation: CATSSPDRGLYYEQYF.

V usage is TRBV5-1 and J usage is TRBJ2-1; 8 bases are shared with TRBD1. Germline lookup yields CDR1 SGHRS and CDR2 YFSETQ. V shed 0 bases and J 5 bases; nucleotides not matched to a gene: 4. The CDR3 spans 15 residues. The CDR3 loop is CASSLVGTGNNEQFF. The CDR3 bases are TGCGCCAGCAGCTTGGTTGGGACAGGTAACAATGAGCAGTTCTTC.

This clone was found once. V gene TRBV29-1 combines with J gene TRBJ1-2, with D tentatively TRBD1 (6 bases). The germline V gene has CDR1 SQVTM and CDR2 ANQGSEA. The ends were cut back, 7 bases at V and 5 bases at J, with 11 bases in the middle. The CDR3 spans 11 residues. CDR3 amino acids: CSAPTGYGYTF. The CDR3 coding sequence is TGCAGCGCCCCGACAGGTTATGGCTACACCTTC.

This clone has just a few counts. V usage is TRBV27 and J usage is TRBJ1-3; the D is unclear. Trimming took off 5 bases at V and 1 base at J, with 9 bases between the two ends. Germline V gene sequence: CDR1 MNHEY, CDR2 SMNVEV (reference sequence). The CDR3 sequence is 14 residues long. As DNA, the CDR3 is TGTGCCAGCAGTCCACACAGTTCTGGAAACACCATATATTTT. Residues: CASSPHSSGNTIYF.

V is TRBV5-6 and J is TRBJ2-5, with TRBD2 identical over 7 bases. The CDR3 runs to 14 residues. J was trimmed by 5 bases and V by 0 bases; bases with no gene match: 4. Germline lookup yields CDR1 SGHDT and CDR2 YYEEEE. The CDR3, as DNA: TGTGCCAGCAGCTTGGCGGGGGGTAAGGAGACCCAGTACTTC. This sequence encodes CASSLAGGKETQYF.

The J gene is TRBJ1-4, the V gene TRBV5-8; D possibly corresponds to TRBD1 (6 bases). The V end was cut by 4 bases, the J end by 8 bases, with 24 bases between. This CDR3 spans 17 amino acids. The germline V gene encodes CDR1 SGHTS and CDR2 YDEGEE. The CDR3 region has the DNA TGTGCCAGCAGCCCGACCTGGAACAGGGTGAATTGGGAAAAACTGTTTTTT. The encoded protein is CASSPTWNRVNWEKLFF.

The chain combines TRBV4-1 with TRBJ2-1, with D possibly matching TRBD2 (6 bases). Trimming stripped 4 bases from V and 10 bases from J, with 14 bases between. In germline, CDR1 is MGHRA, CDR2 YSYEKL. The CDR3 extends over 13 amino acids. The CDR3 nucleotides read TGCGCCAGCAGCCCGAAAGCAGGACTAGAGCAGTTCTTC. Protein sequence: CASSPKAGLEQFF.

The chain couples TRBV12-2 to TRBJ2-2; the DNA was not compared with TRBD2, the D call given in the table. TRBV12-2 is marked as a pseudogene. This CDR3 has 13 residues. This CDR3 reads CASRLSDTGELFF. The DNA for the CDR3 is TGTGCAAGTCGCTTATCGGACACCGGGGAGCTGTTTTTT.